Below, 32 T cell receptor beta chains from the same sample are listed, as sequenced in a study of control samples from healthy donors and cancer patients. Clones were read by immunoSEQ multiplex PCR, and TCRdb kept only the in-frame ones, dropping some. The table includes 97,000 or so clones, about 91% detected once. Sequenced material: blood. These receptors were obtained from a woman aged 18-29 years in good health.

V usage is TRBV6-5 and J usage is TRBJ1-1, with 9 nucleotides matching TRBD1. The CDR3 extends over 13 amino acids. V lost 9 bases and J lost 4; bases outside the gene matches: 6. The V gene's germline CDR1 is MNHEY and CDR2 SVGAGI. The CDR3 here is CASGTGGTTEAFF. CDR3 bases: TGTGCCAGTGGAACAGGGGGCACCACTGAAGCTTTCTTT.

The CDR3 nucleotides read TGTGCCAGTAGGACGGGAGGGCCCTATTTCTTGCTGTTTTTT. It yields the protein CASRTGGPYFLLFF. The V gene is TRBV19, the J gene TRBJ2-2; TRBD2 matches 8 bases. Unmatched junction bases numbered 13, after V lost 6 bases and J lost 13 bases. The CDR3 sequence is 14 residues long. Germline lookup yields CDR1 LNHDA and CDR2 SQIVND (reference sequence).

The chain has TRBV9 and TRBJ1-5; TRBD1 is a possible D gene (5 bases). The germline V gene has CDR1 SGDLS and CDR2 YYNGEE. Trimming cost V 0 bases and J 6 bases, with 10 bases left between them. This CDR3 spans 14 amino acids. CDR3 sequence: CASSVGWGSQPQHF. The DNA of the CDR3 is TGTGCCAGCAGCGTAGGATGGGGGTCTCAGCCCCAGCATTTT.

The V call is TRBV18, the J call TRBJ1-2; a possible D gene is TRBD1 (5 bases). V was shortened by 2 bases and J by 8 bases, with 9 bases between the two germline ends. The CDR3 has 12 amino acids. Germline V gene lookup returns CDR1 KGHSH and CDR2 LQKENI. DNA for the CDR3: TGTGCCAGCTCACCAGGGGGTCGGGGCTACACCTTC. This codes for CASSPGGRGYTF.

The CDR3 loop reads CASSQGGWGSQYEQYF. CDR3 coding DNA: TGTGCCAGCAGCCAAGGAGGATGGGGTTCTCAGTACGAGCAGTACTTC. The chain joins TRBV3-1 (or the pseudogene TRBV3-2) to TRBJ2-7; no definite D call. V gave up 1 base and J gave up 4 bases, with 17 bases separating them. The germline CDR1 and CDR2 sequences are LGHDT and YNNKEL (reference sequence). The CDR3 is 16 amino acids.

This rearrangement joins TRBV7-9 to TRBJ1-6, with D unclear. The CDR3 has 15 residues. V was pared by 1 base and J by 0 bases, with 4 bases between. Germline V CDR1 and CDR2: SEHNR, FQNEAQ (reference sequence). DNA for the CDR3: TGTGCCAGCAGCTTAGGGAGCTCCTATAATTCACCCCTCCACTTT. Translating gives CASSLGSSYNSPLHF.

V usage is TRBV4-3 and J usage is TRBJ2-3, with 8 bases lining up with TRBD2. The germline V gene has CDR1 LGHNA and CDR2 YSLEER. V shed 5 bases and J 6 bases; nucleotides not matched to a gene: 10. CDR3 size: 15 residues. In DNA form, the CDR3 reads TGCGCCAGCAGCGGGGAAGCGGGAGCGCTCGATACGCAGTATTTT. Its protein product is CASSGEAGALDTQYF.

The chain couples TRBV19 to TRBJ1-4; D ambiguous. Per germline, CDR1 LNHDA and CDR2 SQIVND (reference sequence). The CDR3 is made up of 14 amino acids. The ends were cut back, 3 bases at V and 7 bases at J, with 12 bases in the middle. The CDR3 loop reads CASSISGLTEKLFF. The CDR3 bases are TGTGCCAGTAGTATTAGTGGGTTGACTGAAAAACTGTTTTTT.

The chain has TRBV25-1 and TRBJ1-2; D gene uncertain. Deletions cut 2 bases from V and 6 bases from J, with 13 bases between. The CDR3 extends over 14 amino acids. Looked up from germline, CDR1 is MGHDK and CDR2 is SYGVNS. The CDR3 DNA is TGTGCCAGCAGTGAAAGTGGTATAATCGATGGCTACACCTTC. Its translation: CASSESGIIDGYTF.

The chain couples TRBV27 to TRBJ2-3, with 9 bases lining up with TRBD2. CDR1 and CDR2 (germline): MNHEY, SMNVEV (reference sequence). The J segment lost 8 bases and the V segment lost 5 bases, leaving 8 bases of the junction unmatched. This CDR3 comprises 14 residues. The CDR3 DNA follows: TGTGCCAGCAGTCCTAGCGGGACCCCGGGTACGCAGTATTTT. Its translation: CASSPSGTPGTQYF.

In DNA form, the CDR3 reads TGCGCCAGCAGCCAAGATGAGGGGCTCTATGGCTACACCTTC. Translation gives CASSQDEGLYGYTF. The chain employs TRBV4-1 and TRBJ1-2; TRBD1 is a possible D gene (5 bases). With 0 bases removed from V and 4 bases from J, the gap between germline ends came to 9 bases. Looked up from germline, CDR1 is MGHRA and CDR2 is YSYEKL. The CDR3 extends over 14 amino acids.

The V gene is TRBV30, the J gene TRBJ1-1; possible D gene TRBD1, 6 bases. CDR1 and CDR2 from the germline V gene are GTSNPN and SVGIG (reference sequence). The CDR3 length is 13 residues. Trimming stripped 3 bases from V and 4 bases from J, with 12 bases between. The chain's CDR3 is CAWSIRGGTEAFF. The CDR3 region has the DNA TGTGCCTGGAGCATCAGGGGAGGCACTGAAGCTTTCTTT.

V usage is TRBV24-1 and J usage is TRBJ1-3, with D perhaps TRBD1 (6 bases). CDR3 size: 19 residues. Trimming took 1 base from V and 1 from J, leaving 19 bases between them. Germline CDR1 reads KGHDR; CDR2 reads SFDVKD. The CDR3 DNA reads TGTGCCACCAGTGATTTCAAGGGAGGCAGGGGTACGTCTGGAAACACCATATATTTT. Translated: CATSDFKGGRGTSGNTIYF.

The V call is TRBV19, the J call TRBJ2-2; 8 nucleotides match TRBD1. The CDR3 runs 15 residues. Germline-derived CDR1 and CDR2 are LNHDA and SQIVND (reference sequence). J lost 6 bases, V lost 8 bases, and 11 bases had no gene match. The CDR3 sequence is CASVQGARYAGELFF. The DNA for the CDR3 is TGTGCCAGTGTTCAGGGGGCGAGATACGCCGGGGAGCTGTTTTTT.

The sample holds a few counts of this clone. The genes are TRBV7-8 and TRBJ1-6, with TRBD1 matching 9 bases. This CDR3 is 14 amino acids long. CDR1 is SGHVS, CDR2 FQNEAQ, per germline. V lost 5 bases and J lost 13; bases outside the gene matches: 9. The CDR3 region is CASSLMTGGAPLHF. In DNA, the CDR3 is TGTGCCAGCAGCCTGATGACAGGGGGGGCCCCCCTCCACTTT.

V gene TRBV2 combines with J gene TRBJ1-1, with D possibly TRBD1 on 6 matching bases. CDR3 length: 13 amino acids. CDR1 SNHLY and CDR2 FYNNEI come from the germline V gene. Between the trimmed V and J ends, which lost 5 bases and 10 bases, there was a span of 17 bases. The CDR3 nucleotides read TGTGCCAGCAGTCCTACAGGGTCCAGGGGAGCTTTCTTT. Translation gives CASSPTGSRGAFF.

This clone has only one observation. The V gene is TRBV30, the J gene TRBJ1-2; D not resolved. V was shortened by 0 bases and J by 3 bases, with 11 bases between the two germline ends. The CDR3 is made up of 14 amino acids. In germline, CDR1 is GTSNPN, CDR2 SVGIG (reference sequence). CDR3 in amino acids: CAWSVRSGDYGYTF. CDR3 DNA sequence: TGTGCCTGGAGTGTACGGTCCGGGGACTATGGCTACACCTTC.

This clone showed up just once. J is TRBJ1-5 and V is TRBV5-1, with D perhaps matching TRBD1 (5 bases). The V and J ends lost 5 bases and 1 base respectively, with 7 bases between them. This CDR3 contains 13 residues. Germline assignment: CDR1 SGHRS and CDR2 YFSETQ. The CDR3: CASRGDSNQPQHF. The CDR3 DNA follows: TGCGCCAGCAGGGGGGACAGCAATCAGCCCCAGCATTTT.

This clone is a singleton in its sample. This CDR3 reads CASSQWVEDQVTDEQFF. The CDR3, as DNA: TGCGCCAGCAGTCAATGGGTTGAAGACCAGGTAACCGATGAGCAGTTCTTC. The chain links TRBV23-1 to TRBJ2-1; unclear D gene. TRBV23-1 is known as an ORF, though its function is uncertain. V shed 1 base and J shed 8 bases, with 21 bases lying between them. The CDR3 has 17 amino acids.

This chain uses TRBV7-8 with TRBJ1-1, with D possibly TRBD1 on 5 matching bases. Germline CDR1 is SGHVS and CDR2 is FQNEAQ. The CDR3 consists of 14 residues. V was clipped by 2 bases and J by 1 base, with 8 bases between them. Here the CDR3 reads CASSLPGQNTEAFF. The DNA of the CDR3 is TGTGCCAGCAGCTTACCCGGACAGAACACTGAAGCTTTCTTT.

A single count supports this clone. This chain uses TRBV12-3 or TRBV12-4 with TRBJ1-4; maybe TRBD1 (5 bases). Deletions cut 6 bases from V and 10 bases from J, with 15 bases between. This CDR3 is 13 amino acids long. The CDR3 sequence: CASSWGGWAKLFF. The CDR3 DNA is TGTGCCAGCAGCTGGGGCGGGTGGGCAAAACTGTTTTTT.

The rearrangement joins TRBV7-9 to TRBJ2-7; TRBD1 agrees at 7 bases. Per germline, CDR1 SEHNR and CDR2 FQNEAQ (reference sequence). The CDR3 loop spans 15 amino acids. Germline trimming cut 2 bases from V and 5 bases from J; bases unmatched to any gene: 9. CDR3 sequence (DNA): TGTGCCAGCAGCTTATTGGGGCAGGGGGTCCACGAGCAGTACTTC. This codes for CASSLLGQGVHEQYF.

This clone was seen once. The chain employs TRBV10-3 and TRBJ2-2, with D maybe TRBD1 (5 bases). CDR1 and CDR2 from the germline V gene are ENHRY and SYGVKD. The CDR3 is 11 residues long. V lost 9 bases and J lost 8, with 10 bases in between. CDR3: CAISGSGELFF. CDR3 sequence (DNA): TGTGCCATTTCAGGGTCAGGGGAGCTGTTTTTT.

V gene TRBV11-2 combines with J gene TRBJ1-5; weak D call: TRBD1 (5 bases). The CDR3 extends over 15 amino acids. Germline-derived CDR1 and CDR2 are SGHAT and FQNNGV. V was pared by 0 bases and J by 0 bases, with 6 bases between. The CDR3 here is CASSLEGGSNQPQHF. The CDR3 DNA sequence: TGTGCCAGCAGCTTAGAGGGGGGTAGCAATCAGCCCCAGCATTTT.

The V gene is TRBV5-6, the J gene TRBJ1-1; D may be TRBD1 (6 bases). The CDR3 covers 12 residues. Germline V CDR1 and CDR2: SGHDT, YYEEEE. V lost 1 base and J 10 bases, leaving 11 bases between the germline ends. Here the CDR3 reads CASSLWGAGAFF. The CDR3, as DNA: TGTGCCAGCAGCTTGTGGGGGGCCGGAGCTTTCTTT.

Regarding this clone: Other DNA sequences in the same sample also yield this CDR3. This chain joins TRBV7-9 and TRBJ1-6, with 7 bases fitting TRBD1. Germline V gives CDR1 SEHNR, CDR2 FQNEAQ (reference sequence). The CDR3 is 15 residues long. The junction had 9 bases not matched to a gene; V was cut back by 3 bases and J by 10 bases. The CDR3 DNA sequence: TGTGCCAGCAGCTTTGGGCAGGGGGTGGGCTCACCCCTCCACTTT. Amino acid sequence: CASSFGQGVGSPLHF. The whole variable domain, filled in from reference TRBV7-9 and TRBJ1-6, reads DTGVSQNPRHKITKRGQNVTFRCDPISEHNRLYWYRQTLGQGPEFLTYFQNEAQLEKSRLLSDRFSAERPKGSFSTLEIQRTEQGDSAMYLCASSFGQGVGSPLHFGNGTRLTVT.

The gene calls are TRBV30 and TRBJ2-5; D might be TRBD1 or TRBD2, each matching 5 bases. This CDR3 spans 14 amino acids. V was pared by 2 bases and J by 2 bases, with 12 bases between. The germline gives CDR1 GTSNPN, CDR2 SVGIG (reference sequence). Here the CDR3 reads CAWSRGRRQETQYF. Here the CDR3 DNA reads TGTGCCTGGAGTCGGGGCAGGAGACAAGAGACCCAGTACTTC.

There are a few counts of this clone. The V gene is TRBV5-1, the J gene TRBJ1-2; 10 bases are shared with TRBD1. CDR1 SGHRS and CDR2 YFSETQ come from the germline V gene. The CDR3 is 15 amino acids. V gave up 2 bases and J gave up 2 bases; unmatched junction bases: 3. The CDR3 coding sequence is TGCGCCAGCAGCTTTGGGACAGGGGTGAACTATGGCTACACCTTC. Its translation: CASSFGTGVNYGYTF.

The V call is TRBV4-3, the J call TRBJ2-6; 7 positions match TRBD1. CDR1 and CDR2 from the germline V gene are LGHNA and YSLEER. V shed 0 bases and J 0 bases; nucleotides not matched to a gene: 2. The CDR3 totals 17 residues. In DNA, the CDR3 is TGCGCCAGCAGCCAAGATCCAGGGGGCTCTGGGGCCAACGTCCTGACTTTC. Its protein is CASSQDPGGSGANVLTF.

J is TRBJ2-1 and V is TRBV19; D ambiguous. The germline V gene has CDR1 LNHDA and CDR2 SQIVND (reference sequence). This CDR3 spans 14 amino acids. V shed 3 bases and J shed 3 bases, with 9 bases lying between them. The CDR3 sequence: CASSILGFYNEQFF. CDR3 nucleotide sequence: TGTGCCAGTAGTATTTTAGGGTTCTACAATGAGCAGTTCTTC.

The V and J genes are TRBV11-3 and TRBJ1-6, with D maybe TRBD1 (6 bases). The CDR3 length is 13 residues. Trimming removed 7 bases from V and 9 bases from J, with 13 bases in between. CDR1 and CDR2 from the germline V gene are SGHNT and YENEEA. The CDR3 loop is CASTRDTGSPLHF. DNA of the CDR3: TGTGCCAGCACCCGGGACACGGGTTCACCCCTCCACTTT. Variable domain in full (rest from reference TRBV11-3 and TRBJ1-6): EAGVVQSPRYKIIEKKQPVAFWCNPISGHNTLYWYLQNLGQGPELLIRYENEEAVDDSQLPKDRFSAERLKGVDSTLKIQPAELGDSAVYLCASTRDTGSPLHFGNGTRLTVT.

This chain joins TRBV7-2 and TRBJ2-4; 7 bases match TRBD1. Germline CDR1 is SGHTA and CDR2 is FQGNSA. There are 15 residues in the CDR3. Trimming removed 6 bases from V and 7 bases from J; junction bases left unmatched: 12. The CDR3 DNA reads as TGTGCCAGCAGTTACTCCGGGACCAGGGGGAACATTCAGTACTTC. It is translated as CASSYSGTRGNIQYF. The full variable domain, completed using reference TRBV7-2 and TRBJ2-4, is GAGVSQSPSNKVTEKGKDVELRCDPISGHTALYWYRQSLGQGLEFLIYFQGNSAPDKSGLPSDRFSAERTGGSVSTLTIQRTQQEDSAVYLCASSYSGTRGNIQYFGAGTRLSVL.